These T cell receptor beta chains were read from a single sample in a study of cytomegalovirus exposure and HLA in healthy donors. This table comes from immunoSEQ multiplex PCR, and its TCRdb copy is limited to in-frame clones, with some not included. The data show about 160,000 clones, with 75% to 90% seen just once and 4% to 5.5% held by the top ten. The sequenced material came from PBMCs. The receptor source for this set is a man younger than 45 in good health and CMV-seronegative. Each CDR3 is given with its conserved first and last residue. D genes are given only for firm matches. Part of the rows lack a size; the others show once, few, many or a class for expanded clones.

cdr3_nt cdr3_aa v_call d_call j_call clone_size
TGTGCCAGCAGTTTATTTGGGGCGGGAGGAGGTAATGAGCAGTTCTTC CASSLFGAGGGNEQFF TRBV27 TRBD2 TRBJ2-1 few
TGTGCCAGCAGTTTCCCCGAGCAGTACTTC CASSFPEQYF TRBV27 - TRBJ2-7 -
TGTGCCAGCAGTTTGGGGAGGAAGCAGTATTTT CASSLGRKQYF TRBV6-5 - TRBJ2-3 -
TGTGCCAGCAGTTTTGGGACAGCCCGAAACACCGGGGAGCTGTTTTTT CASSFGTARNTGELFF TRBV6-6 TRBD1 TRBJ2-2 few
TGTGCCAGCAGCGTAGGTTCCTCAGAGACCCAGTACTTC CASSVGSSETQYF TRBV9 - TRBJ2-5 few
TGTGCCAGCAGTCTGGAAGGGAGGGTTGAAGCTTTCTTT CASSLEGRVEAFF TRBV27 - TRBJ1-1 -
TGTTCCAGCCGCAGGGAAGCTTTCTTT CSSRREAFF TRBV7-9 - TRBJ1-1 -
TGTGCCAGCAGCCCAACTAGCGGGGGGTGGAACACCGGGGAGCTGTTTTTT CASSPTSGGWNTGELFF TRBV7-3 TRBD2 TRBJ2-2 -
TGTGCCAGCAGCTTAGGGGGACTAGCGAACACCGGGGAGCTGTTTTTT CASSLGGLANTGELFF TRBV7-3 TRBD2 TRBJ2-2 -
TGTGCCAGCAGGGGACTAGCGGGGGTTGGGTACGAGCAGTACTTC CASRGLAGVGYEQYF TRBV2 TRBD2 TRBJ2-7 once
TGTGCCAGCAGCCCGCTCGGGAGAGAGCAGTACTTC CASSPLGREQYF TRBV7-9 - TRBJ2-7 -
TGTGCCTGGAGTAGAGGACAGATCAATCAGCCCCAGCATTTT CAWSRGQINQPQHF TRBV30 - TRBJ1-5 -
TGCGCCAGCAGTGAGGCTAGCGGCTCCTACGAGCAGTACTTC CASSEASGSYEQYF TRBV10-1 TRBD2 TRBJ2-7 once
TGTGCCAGCAGTTCTTCTACAGGGGTCTACGGCTACACCTTC CASSSSTGVYGYTF TRBV28 TRBD1 TRBJ1-2 -
TGTGCCAGCAGTGACCTGGACAGGGAGAACACTGAAGCTTTCTTT CASSDLDRENTEAFF TRBV2 TRBD1 TRBJ1-1 few
TGCGCCAGCAGCTTCGGACAGCGGGGATATTATGGCTACACCTTC CASSFGQRGYYGYTF TRBV5-1 - TRBJ1-2 -
TGTGCCAGCAGTACAGGGGATCAGCCCCAGCATTTT CASSTGDQPQHF TRBV28 TRBD1 TRBJ1-5 once
TGTGCCAGCAGTGATGTTAGCGGGAGGGTCTACAATGAGCAGTTCTTC CASSDVSGRVYNEQFF TRBV6-1 TRBD2 TRBJ2-1 -
TGTGCCAGCAGCTTGGCCGCGACAGCGTATGGCTACACCTTC CASSLAATAYGYTF TRBV5-6 - TRBJ1-2 few
TGTGCCAGCAGTAATCACAGATCCTACGAGCAGTACTTC CASSNHRSYEQYF TRBV6-6 - TRBJ2-7 -
TGTGCCAGCAGTTTACACTCCGAGCAGTACTTC CASSLHSEQYF TRBV28 - TRBJ2-7 -
TGTGCCAGCAGTCAACGGACAGGGACGGGATCACCCCTCCACTTT CASSQRTGTGSPLHF TRBV27 TRBD1 TRBJ1-6 -
TGTGCCAGCAGCTTTAGCCGGGGGGGTATGCATACGCAGTATTTT CASSFSRGGMHTQYF TRBV7-3 TRBD2 TRBJ2-3 -
TGTGCCAGCAGAGCGGGGGGGGCCTACAATGAGCAGTTCTTC CASRAGGAYNEQFF TRBV2 TRBD2 TRBJ2-1 -
TGTGCCAGCAGCTCCCGTGCAGGGTACGAGCAGTACTTC CASSSRAGYEQYF TRBV7-9 - TRBJ2-7 -
TGTGCCAGCAGCTCCTCGTCAGGGGGCAATGAGCAGTTCTTC CASSSSSGGNEQFF TRBV7-9 TRBD1 TRBJ2-1 -
TGTGCCAGCAGCCCAGGGGGGACTAGATCCTCCTACAATGAGCAGTTCTTC CASSPGGTRSSYNEQFF TRBV7-3 - TRBJ2-1 -
TGCGCCAGCAGCGTGACAGGGTTGAACACTGAAGCTTTCTTT CASSVTGLNTEAFF TRBV5-1 TRBD1 TRBJ1-1 once
TGTGCCAGCAGCCCACTAGCGGGAGGCTACGAGCAGTACTTC CASSPLAGGYEQYF TRBV5-4 TRBD2 TRBJ2-7 -
TGTGCCAGCAGCCTCTCGAGGGATTCACCCCTCCACTTT CASSLSRDSPLHF TRBV7-2 - TRBJ1-6 -
TGTGCCAGCAGCCGGCCGGGAATCAACGGGGAGCAGTACTTC CASSRPGINGEQYF TRBV5-4 - TRBJ2-7 -
TGTGCCAGCAGTGCGGAGCCCTACGAGCAGTACTTC CASSAEPYEQYF TRBV2 - TRBJ2-7 -
TGTGCCAGCAGCCTGACAGGGTTACAGCCCCAGCATTTT CASSLTGLQPQHF TRBV9 TRBD1 TRBJ1-5 -
TGTGCCAGCAGTCACTCAGGACTACGAATAAGGGGCACTGAAGCTTTCTTT CASSHSGLRIRGTEAFF TRBV28 - TRBJ1-1 -
TGTGCCAGCAGTACCCTAGCGGGGAAACTGAACACCGGGGAGCTGTTTTTT CASSTLAGKLNTGELFF TRBV27 TRBD2 TRBJ2-2 -
TGTGCCAGCTCCCGCGGACAGGGCCATTCACCCCTCCACTTT CASSRGQGHSPLHF TRBV18 TRBD1 TRBJ1-6 -
TGCACCAGCAGCCGAGGAGGGACTAGCGGCCTCACAGATACGCAGTATTTT CTSSRGGTSGLTDTQYF TRBV1 - TRBJ2-3 -
TGTGCCAGCAGTGCCCCGGGACAGGGGCTTAGAGCTTTCTTT CASSAPGQGLRAFF TRBV25-1 TRBD1 TRBJ1-1 -
TGTGCCAGCAGCCACACAGGTACCCCCCCCCTCTTC CASSHTGTPPLF TRBV9 - TRBJ1-2 once
TGTGCCAGCAGCTTTAACAGGGTCTACGAGCAGTACTTC CASSFNRVYEQYF TRBV11-2 - TRBJ2-7 -
TGTGCCTGGACCAGCGGGGGGCCTCAAGAGACCCAGTACTTC CAWTSGGPQETQYF TRBV30 TRBD2 TRBJ2-5 -
TGCGCCAGCAGCCAACCGGGACAGCTAAACAAAAACATTCAGTACTTC CASSQPGQLNKNIQYF TRBV4-1 TRBD1 TRBJ2-4 -
TGCGCCAGCAGCCAAGTGGACACAGGAAACACCATATATTTT CASSQVDTGNTIYF TRBV4-1 - TRBJ1-3 once
TGCGCCAGCAGCGCCGGACAGGGAGTCTACACTGAAGCTTTCTTT CASSAGQGVYTEAFF TRBV5-1 TRBD1 TRBJ1-1 -
TGTGCCTGGCGCGGGGGAGTTTCAACTAATGAAAAACTGTTTTTT CAWRGGVSTNEKLFF TRBV30 - TRBJ1-4 -
TGTGCCTGGAGTACCGCCCGGGACAGGGTCTACGAGCAGTACTTC CAWSTARDRVYEQYF TRBV30 TRBD1 TRBJ2-7 -
TGTGCCAGCTCCCGGGACAGTCGAATGAACACTGAAGCTTTCTTT CASSRDSRMNTEAFF TRBV18 TRBD1 TRBJ1-1 -
TGCAGCGTTGAGGGGGGGACCGGACCGAGGGGGAACACTGAAGCTTTCTTT CSVEGGTGPRGNTEAFF TRBV29-1 - TRBJ1-1 -
TGTGCCAGCAGCCTTGGACAGACGAACACCGGGGAGCTGTTTTTT CASSLGQTNTGELFF TRBV9 - TRBJ2-2 once
TGTGCCAGTAGTATTATCGGGGACAGTTATTCACCCCTCCACTTT CASSIIGDSYSPLHF TRBV19 TRBD1 TRBJ1-6 -
TGTGCCAGCTCACGCAAGGGCGGGCAGTTCGCCTCGAACACCGGGGAGCTGTTTTTT CASSRKGGQFASNTGELFF TRBV18 - TRBJ2-2 -
TGCAGCGTTGTCCCCAGCGGGAGTGGAGATACGCAGTATTTT CSVVPSGSGDTQYF TRBV29-1 TRBD2 TRBJ2-3 few
TGTGCCAGCAGCTTGGGGGACTACCGACGCACAGATACGCAGTATTTT CASSLGDYRRTDTQYF TRBV5-4 TRBD2 TRBJ2-3 -
TGTGCCAGCAGCTTGGGACAGGGGTCCTACGAGCAGTACTTC CASSLGQGSYEQYF TRBV5-8 TRBD1 TRBJ2-7 -
TGTGCCAGCAGCTCCGCCGGGACAGGAAACACCATATATTTT CASSSAGTGNTIYF TRBV7-9 - TRBJ1-3 -
TGCGCCAGCAGCCAAGTTGGGACAGGAAACTATGGCTACACCTTC CASSQVGTGNYGYTF TRBV4-1 TRBD1 TRBJ1-2 -
TGTGCCAGCAGCGTAATCGGGGAATATGGCTACACCTTC CASSVIGEYGYTF TRBV9 - TRBJ1-2 few
TGTGCCAGCCAGACAGGGACTGGAAACACCATATATTTT CASQTGTGNTIYF TRBV28 TRBD1 TRBJ1-3 -
TGTGCCAGTAGTATCCCAACGGGACAGGGAATCGACGAGCAGTACTTC CASSIPTGQGIDEQYF TRBV19 TRBD1 TRBJ2-7 -
TGCGCCAGCAGCTTGGGACAGGGGGCGTCCGGGGCCAACGTCCTGACTTTC CASSLGQGASGANVLTF TRBV5-1 TRBD1 TRBJ2-6 -